Below, one TCR beta chain is given with its context. What it binds is not known. This CDR3 is built from 16 residues. The germline CDR1 and CDR2 sequences are SEHNR and FQNEAQ (reference sequence). V was clipped by 0 bases and J by 3 bases; unmatched bases: 4. These data belong to a study of OX40 agonist ivuxolimab in advanced cancers. General study results and limits: Not determined was the antigen specificity of the expanded peripheral T cells.

Data came from immunoSEQ multiplex PCR; TCRdb stores just in-frame clones and leaves some out. The sample holds about 68,000 clones, 90% to 95% seen once. This receptor was taken from an adult with an advanced solid tumor such as melanoma, head and neck, liver or kidney cancer. The starting material was CD4+ or CD8+ T cells sorted from blood, obtained in a trial of the OX40 agonist ivuxolimab. The chain has TRBV7-9 and TRBJ2-1; 8 bases are a match to TRBD1. CDR3 protein: CASSLAQGANYNEQFF. The DNA for the CDR3 is TGTGCCAGCAGCTTAGCGCAGGGGGCCAACTACAATGAGCAGTTCTTC. The full variable domain, rest sourced from reference TRBV7-9 and TRBJ2-1, is DTGVSQNPRHKITKRGQNVTFRCDPISEHNRLYWYRQTLGQGPEFLTYFQNEAQLEKSRLLSDRFSAERPKGSFSTLEIQRTEQGDSAMYLCASSLAQGANYNEQFFGPGTRLTVL.